This T cell receptor (beta chain) emerged from a study of blood T cell repertoires in COVID-19. This CDR3 region has 15 residues. Per germline, CDR1 SGHNT and CDR2 YYREEE (reference sequence). Trimming removed 4 bases at V and 2 bases at J, with 15 bases between. Methods used by the authors: From reference gene primer amplification, estimates of nucleated cell counts were derived. This table comes from immunoSEQ multiplex PCR, and its TCRdb copy is limited to in-frame clones, with some not included. The DNA was the basis for D and trimming; V, J and clone size are from that table. The top ten hold 9.5% to 15% of the sample, which has approximately 170,000 clones, 70% to 80% seen once.

This clonotype was sampled from a woman aged 45-60 years with acute or convalescent COVID-19. The chain joins TRBV5-4 to TRBJ1-2; no clear D. The sequencing input was peripheral blood. For the CDR3, the DNA is TGTGCCAGCAGCCCAGGAGGAGCTGCAAACTATGGCTACACCTTC. Encoded protein: CASSPGGAANYGYTF.